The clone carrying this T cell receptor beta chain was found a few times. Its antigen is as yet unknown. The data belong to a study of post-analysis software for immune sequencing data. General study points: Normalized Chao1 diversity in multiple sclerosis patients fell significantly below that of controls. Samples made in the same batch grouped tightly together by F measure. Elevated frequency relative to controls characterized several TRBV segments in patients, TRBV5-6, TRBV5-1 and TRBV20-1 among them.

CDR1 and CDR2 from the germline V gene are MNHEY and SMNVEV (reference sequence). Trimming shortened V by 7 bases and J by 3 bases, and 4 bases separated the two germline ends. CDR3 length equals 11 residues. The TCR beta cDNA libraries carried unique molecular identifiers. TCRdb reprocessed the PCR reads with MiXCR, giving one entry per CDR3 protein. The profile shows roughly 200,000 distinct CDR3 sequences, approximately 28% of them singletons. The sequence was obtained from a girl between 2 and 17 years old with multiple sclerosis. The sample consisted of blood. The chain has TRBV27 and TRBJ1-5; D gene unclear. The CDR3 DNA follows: TGTGCCAGCATGATCAATCAGCCCCAGCATTTT. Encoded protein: CASMINQPQHF.